This T cell receptor (beta chain) was documented in a study of siplizumab effects on memory and regulatory T cells. With regard to this clone: Its specificity is not known.

For every sample, about 10^5 TCR templates were assayed. The protocol was immunoSEQ multiplex PCR, while the TCRdb copy is restricted to in-frame clones and leaves out a portion. The sample shows some 100,000 clones, roughly 94% of them seen only once. General observations from the study: Mappable alloreactive CD4+ clones came from Treg cells about 69% of the time on average with siplizumab, against approximately 26% in controls.

J lost 3 bases, V lost 2 bases, and 3 bases had no gene match. The CDR3 extends over 14 amino acids. Germline CDR1 GTSNPN, CDR2 SVGIG (reference sequence). The sequence derives from a human donor in good health. The specimen sequenced was non-Treg CD4+ T cells sorted from blood. V and J are TRBV30 and TRBJ2-7, with 11 bases identical to TRBD2. CDR3 protein: CAWSPGTSGYEQYF. In nucleotides, the CDR3 is TGTGCCTGGAGTCCCGGGACTAGCGGCTACGAGCAGTACTTC.